This T cell receptor beta chain emerged from a study of blood T cell repertoires in COVID-19. The CDR3 spans 16 residues. Germline V lookup: CDR1 SSHAT, CDR2 FNYEAQ (reference sequence). Comments on this clone: One end of the junction fails to match germline, which may point to a read error.

Profiled with immunoSEQ multiplex PCR; TCRdb holds only in-frame clones, not every one. The sample shows more than 60,000 clones, 75% to 95% of them seen only once. The sequenced material came from peripheral blood. This chain joins TRBV7-7 and TRBJ2-5; 9 positions agree with TRBD1. The clonotype was recovered from a human donor in a cohort sampled during active COVID-19. The CDR3 loop is CASSLRDRVPQETQYF. CDR3 coding DNA: TGTGCTAGCAGCCTCCGGGACAGGGTCCCCCAAGAGACCCAGTACTTC.